This T cell receptor beta chain is from a study of blood T cells in healthy people across ages (dated by TCRdb to about 2015). Broadly, across the study: In model experiments, template switching captured roughly one uniquely barcoded TCR beta cDNA molecule for every two T cells. To track age-related changes in TCR beta repertoire diversity, the study relied on deep sequencing normalized with unique cDNA molecular identifiers. To avoid experimental bias, donors of different ages were randomly spread across the sequencing lanes. Four age groups were formed from the donors: young (average 16 years), middle-aged (roughly 38), aged (roughly 56) and long-lived (roughly 81). For two donors (one aged 18 to 30 and one aged 80 or older), the study analyzed two additional independent replicas of 1 million unique cDNA reads from the same blood draw. Beyond this particular receptor, the publication reports: Since profiling was done on bulk unsorted PBMCs, naive and antigen-experienced compartments could not be conclusively compared. The CMV infection status of donors was not known, potentially confounding age-related changes in expanded clonotypes. The percentage of naive T cells measured by flow cytometry correlated strongly with observed TCR beta diversity. Estimates of total diversity based on one million sequenced T cells were considered lower bounds and underestimates. Compared with the aged group, the long-lived group had more naive CD4+ T cells, fewer expanded clones and increased TCR diversity, suggesting age selection. Observed TCR beta diversity per million T cells fell roughly linearly with age, and a significant reduction was already apparent by age approximately 41.

CDR1 SGHTA and CDR2 FQGTGA are derived from the germline V gene. Relative to germline, V is missing 6 bases and J is missing 5 bases, with 11 bases of the junction outside any gene match. The CDR3 runs 15 amino acids, cysteine and phenylalanine included. Solely the CDR3 DNA is kept, with 45 bases framed from the first base. The library relied on 5' RACE. A second PCR of about 7 to 12 cycles was run with a J-beta primer mix and a sample-barcoded 5' primer. Each TCR beta cDNA molecule received a unique molecular identifier from a template-switch 5' adaptor carrying 12 random nucleotides. Each sample yielded at least 3 million CDR3-containing paired-end reads. All of the RNA was converted into first-strand cDNA using the Mint cDNA synthesis kit, with a TRBC-specific oligonucleotide serving as the primer. Following uracil-DNA glycosylase treatment, a first 18-cycle PCR with universal primers M1SS and BC2_uni_R was performed on all cDNA. Regarding the original processing steps: For normalization, 1 million high-quality reads were randomly selected from each sample, with every read carrying a distinct molecular identifier. Instead of being binned into consensus sequences, reads that shared molecular identifiers were thrown out. MiTCR, set to a Q25 quality threshold and the strictest error-elimination algorithm, was used for CDR3 identification, clonotype clustering and error correction. A nonparametric unseen species model using Euler transformation provided a lower-bound estimate of total TCR beta diversity. TCRdb cleaned the public reads at Q25 with fastp, built clones with MiXCR and kept in-frame beta chains. Each CDR3 protein appears once, grouped with its most common genes and DNA. The V and J calls shown here were made by TCRdb, not taken from the authors' results. In this sample the table shows some 1.8 million distinct CDR3 sequences, roughly two fifths of which occur a single time. The ten largest clones take up more than 20% of the sample.

Systemically healthy Caucasian individuals from Russia, 39 in total and aged about 6 to 95 years, were included as donors. Each donor gave roughly 9.5 milliliters of peripheral blood, collected into EDTA-treated Vacutainer tubes. Ficoll-Paque density-gradient centrifugation was used to isolate PBMCs, with at least 6 million per sample. Trizol reagent was used to extract total RNA from PBMCs, with at least 5.5 micrograms per sample. The percentages of naive CD45RAhigh/CD27high T cells were determined by flow cytometry on a PBMC aliquot from every donor. Details on this clonotype: Its recognized antigen is unknown. Base qualities were left out, and no much larger clone turns up one base away.

The rearrangement joined TRBV7-3 to TRBJ2-7; 9 junctional bases match TRBD1. The source is a human donor in good health. The source material was blood. CDR3 sequence: CASRSTGGAVHEQYF. Here is the DNA: TGTGCCAGCAGATCAACAGGGGGCGCAGTCCACGAGCAGTACTTC.